This T cell receptor (beta chain) was documented in a study of T cells in Graves' hyperthyroidism and ophthalmopathy. General study results and limits: Expanded thyroid clonotypes (above 0.001) were mostly also found in blood.

This clonotype was found many times. Its antigen remains unidentified. The source material, RNA transcripts, was used to amplify TCR beta CDR3 regions. During a first-round RT-PCR of the TCR CDR3, the HTBI primer set was used. A single record per CDR3 protein comes from TCRdb applying MiXCR to the multiplex PCR reads. The table records 200,000 to 250,000 distinct CDR3 sequences, around a sixth of them present only once. Uncontrolled infection, other autoimmune disease, pregnancy and lactation each barred patients from inclusion. The CDR3 sequence is 12 residues long. The germline V gene has CDR1 SGHAT and CDR2 FQDESV (reference sequence). V was shortened by 5 bases and J by 5 bases, with 10 bases between the two germline ends.

The chain links TRBV11-1 to TRBJ2-7; tentatively, D is TRBD1 (5 bases). The clonotype originates from a woman aged 50 to 65 with Graves' hyperthyroidism. Specimen: blood. This CDR3 is CASSLQTDEQYF. DNA of the CDR3: TGTGCCAGCAGCCTACAGACAGACGAGCAGTACTTC.